This T cell receptor (beta chain) appears in the sequencing data of a study of beta chain features in type 1 diabetes. Study-wide points: Shortening that was moderate but significant affected the TCRB CDR3s of Type 1 diabetes patients in all four CD4+ subsets.

The sample holds a few counts of this clone. The antigen is unknown. This CDR3 is 13 amino acids long. Trimming took off 4 bases at V and 14 bases at J, with 15 bases between the two ends. Germline V gene lookup returns CDR1 SGHTA and CDR2 FQGNSA. Reverse transcription of all isolated RNA meant that expressed TCRB transcripts were sequenced. Here immunoSEQ multiplex PCR was the method, and the copy in TCRdb shows in-frame clones only, minus some. The data show 120,000 or so clones, roughly 17% seen once. The source material was central memory CD4+ T cells from blood. This chain uses TRBV7-2 with TRBJ1-6; D is possibly TRBD1 (5 bases). This receptor was identified in a young man with type 1 diabetes. The CDR3 sequence is CASSSNVAGTLHF. The CDR3 DNA is TGTGCCAGCAGCTCAAACGTGGCAGGGACCCTCCACTTT. The complete variable domain, with remaining parts taken from reference TRBV7-2 and TRBJ1-6, reads GAGVSQSPSNKVTEKGKDVELRCDPISGHTALYWYRQSLGQGLEFLIYFQGNSAPDKSGLPSDRFSAERTGGSVSTLTIQRTQQEDSAVYLCASSSNVAGTLHFGNGTRLTVT.